This section outlines one TCR beta chain sequence together with its context. The trim removed 8 bases at V and 6 bases at J, leaving 2 bases unmatched. CDR3 size: 12 residues. The assay was immunoSEQ multiplex PCR, and TCRdb's table has in-frame clones only and misses some. The sample shows more than 150,000 clones, about 93% of them seen only once. These data belong to a study of control samples from healthy donors and cancer patients. This clonotype was sampled from a young woman in good health. Specimen: blood. The chain carries TRBV12-3 or TRBV12-4 and TRBJ1-3; 9 bases map to TRBD1. The DNA of the CDR3 is TGTGCCAGCGGACAGGGGCCAAACACCATATATTTT. The encoded protein is CASGQGPNTIYF.